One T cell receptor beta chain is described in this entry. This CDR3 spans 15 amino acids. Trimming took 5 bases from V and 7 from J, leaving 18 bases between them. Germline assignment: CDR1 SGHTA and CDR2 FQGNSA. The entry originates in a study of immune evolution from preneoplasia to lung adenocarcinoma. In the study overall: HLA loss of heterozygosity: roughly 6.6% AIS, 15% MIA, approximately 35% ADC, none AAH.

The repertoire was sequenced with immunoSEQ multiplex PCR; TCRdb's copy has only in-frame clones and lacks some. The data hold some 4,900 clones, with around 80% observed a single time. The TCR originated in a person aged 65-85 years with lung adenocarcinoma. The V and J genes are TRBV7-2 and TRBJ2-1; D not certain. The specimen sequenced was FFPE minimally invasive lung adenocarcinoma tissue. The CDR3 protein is CASSMDRNFRNEQFF. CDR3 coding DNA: TGTGCCAGCAGCATGGATCGGAATTTTAGGAATGAGCAGTTCTTC.